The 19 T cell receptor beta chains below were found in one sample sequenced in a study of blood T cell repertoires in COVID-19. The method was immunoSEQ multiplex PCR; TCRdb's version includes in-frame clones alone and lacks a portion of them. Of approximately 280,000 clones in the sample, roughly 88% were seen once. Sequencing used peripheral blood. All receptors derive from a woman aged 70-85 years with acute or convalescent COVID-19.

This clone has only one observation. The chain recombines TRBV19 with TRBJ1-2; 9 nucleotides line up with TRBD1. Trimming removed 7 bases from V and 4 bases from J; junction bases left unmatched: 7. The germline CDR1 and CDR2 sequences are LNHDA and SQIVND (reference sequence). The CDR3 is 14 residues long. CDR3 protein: CASIRTGDLYGYTF. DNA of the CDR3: TGTGCCAGTATTCGGACAGGGGACCTCTATGGCTACACCTTC.

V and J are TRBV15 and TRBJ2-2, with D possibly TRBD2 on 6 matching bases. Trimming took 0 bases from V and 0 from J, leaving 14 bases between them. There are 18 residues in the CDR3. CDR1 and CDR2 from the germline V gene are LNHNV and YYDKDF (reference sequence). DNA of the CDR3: TGTGCCACCAGCAGAGATTGGCGGGACCCAGCGAACACCGGGGAGCTGTTTTTT. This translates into CATSRDWRDPANTGELFF.

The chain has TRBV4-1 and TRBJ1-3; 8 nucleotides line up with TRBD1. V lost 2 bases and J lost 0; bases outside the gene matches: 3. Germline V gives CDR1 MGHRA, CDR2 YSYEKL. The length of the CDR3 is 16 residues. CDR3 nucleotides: TGCGCCAGCAGCCAAAGTGACAGGGGCTCTGGAAACACCATATATTTT. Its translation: CASSQSDRGSGNTIYF.

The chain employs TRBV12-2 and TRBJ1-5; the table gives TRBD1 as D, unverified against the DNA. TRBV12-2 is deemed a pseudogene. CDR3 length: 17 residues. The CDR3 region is CASRLEGGRGWGQPQHF. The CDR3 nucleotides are TGTGCAAGTCGCTTAGAAGGGGGCAGGGGATGGGGTCAGCCCCAGCATTTT.

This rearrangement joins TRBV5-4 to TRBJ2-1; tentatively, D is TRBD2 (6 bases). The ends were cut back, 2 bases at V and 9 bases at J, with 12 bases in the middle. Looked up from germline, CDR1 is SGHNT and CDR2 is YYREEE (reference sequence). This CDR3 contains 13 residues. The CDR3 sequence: CASSFIEGGEQFF. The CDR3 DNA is TGTGCCAGCAGCTTTATCGAGGGAGGTGAGCAGTTCTTC. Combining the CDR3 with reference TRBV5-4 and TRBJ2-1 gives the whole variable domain ETGVTQSPTHLIKTRGQQVTLRCSSQSGHNTVSWYQQALGQGPQFIFQYYREEENGRGNFPPRFSGLQFPNYSSELNVNALELDDSALYLCASSFIEGGEQFFGPGTRLTVL.

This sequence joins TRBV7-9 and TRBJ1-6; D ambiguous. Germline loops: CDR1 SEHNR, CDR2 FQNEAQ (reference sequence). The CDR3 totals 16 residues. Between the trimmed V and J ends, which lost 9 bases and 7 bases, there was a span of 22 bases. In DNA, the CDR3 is TGTGCCAGTTTAAATGCGCAACAGAAGAAAAATTCACCCCTCCACTTT. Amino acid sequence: CASLNAQQKKNSPLHF. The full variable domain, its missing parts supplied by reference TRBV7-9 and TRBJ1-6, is DTGVSQNPRHKITKRGQNVTFRCDPISEHNRLYWYRQTLGQGPEFLTYFQNEAQLEKSRLLSDRFSAERPKGSFSTLEIQRTEQGDSAMYLCASLNAQQKKNSPLHFGNGTRLTVT.

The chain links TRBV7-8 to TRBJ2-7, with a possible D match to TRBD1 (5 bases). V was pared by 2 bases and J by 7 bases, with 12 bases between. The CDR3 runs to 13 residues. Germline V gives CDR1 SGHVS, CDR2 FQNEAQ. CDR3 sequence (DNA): TGTGCCAGCAGCTTACAGGGCCCGAGGGAGCAGTACTTC. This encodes CASSLQGPREQYF. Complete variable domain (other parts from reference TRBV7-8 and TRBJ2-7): GAGVSQSPRYKVAKRGQDVALRCDPISGHVSLFWYQQALGQGPEFLTYFQNEAQLDKSGLPSDRFFAERPEGSVSTLKIQRTQQEDSAVYLCASSLQGPREQYFGPGTRLTVT.

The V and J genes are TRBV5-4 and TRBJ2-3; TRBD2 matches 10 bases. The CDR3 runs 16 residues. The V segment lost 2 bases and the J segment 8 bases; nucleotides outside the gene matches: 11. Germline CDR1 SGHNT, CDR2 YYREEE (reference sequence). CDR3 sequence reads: CASSLLTSGASGTQYF. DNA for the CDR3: TGTGCCAGCAGCTTACTAACTAGCGGGGCCTCGGGTACGCAGTATTTT. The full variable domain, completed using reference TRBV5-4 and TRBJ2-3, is ETGVTQSPTHLIKTRGQQVTLRCSSQSGHNTVSWYQQALGQGPQFIFQYYREEENGRGNFPPRFSGLQFPNYSSELNVNALELDDSALYLCASSLLTSGASGTQYFGPGTRLTVL.

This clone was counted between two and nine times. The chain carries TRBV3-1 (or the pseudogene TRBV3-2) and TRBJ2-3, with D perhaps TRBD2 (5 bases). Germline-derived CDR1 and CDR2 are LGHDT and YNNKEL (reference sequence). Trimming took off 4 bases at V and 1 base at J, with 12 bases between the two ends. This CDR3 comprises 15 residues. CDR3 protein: CASSPRLSRTDTQYF. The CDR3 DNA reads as TGTGCCAGCAGCCCCCGACTATCACGCACAGATACGCAGTATTTT.

The CDR3 reads CSASGPSGRNRDTQYF. For the CDR3, the DNA is TGCAGTGCTAGTGGGCCTAGCGGGAGGAATCGGGATACGCAGTATTTT. The chain recombines TRBV20-1 with TRBJ2-3, with TRBD2 identical over 11 bases. The CDR3 has 16 residues. Germline-derived CDR1 and CDR2 are DFQATT and SNEGSKA (reference sequence). The junction had 11 bases not matched to a gene; V was cut back by 3 bases and J by 6 bases.

DNA for the CDR3: TGTGCCAGCAGTTACTCGACGGGACAGGCCACAGAAGCTTTCTTT. It is translated as CASSYSTGQATEAFF. The chain carries TRBV6-6 and TRBJ1-1, with 8 bases fitting TRBD1. Trimming cost V 0 bases and J 8 bases; bases outside gene matches: 8. The CDR3 extends over 15 amino acids. Germline CDR1 is MNHNY and CDR2 is SVGAGI (reference sequence).

The CDR3 loop is CASRTRDTQYF. The CDR3 DNA follows: TGTGCCAGTAGGACGCGGGATACGCAGTATTTT. The chain has TRBV19 and TRBJ2-3; D remains unclear. V lost 6 bases, J lost 6 bases, and 7 bases lay in between. Germline lookup yields CDR1 LNHDA and CDR2 SQIVND (reference sequence). This CDR3 region has 11 residues.

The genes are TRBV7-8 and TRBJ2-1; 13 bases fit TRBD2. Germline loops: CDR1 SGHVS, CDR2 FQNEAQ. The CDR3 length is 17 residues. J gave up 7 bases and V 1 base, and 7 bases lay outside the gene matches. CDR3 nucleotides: TGTGCCAGCAGCTTAGATCGACTAGCGGGGGGACCGAATGAGCAGTTCTTC. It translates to CASSLDRLAGGPNEQFF.

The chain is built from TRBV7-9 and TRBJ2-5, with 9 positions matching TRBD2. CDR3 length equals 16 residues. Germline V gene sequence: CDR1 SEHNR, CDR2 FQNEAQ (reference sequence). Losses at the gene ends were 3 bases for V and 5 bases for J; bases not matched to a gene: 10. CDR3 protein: CASSLAGGANRETQYF. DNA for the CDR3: TGTGCCAGCAGCTTGGCGGGGGGGGCCAACCGGGAGACCCAGTACTTC.

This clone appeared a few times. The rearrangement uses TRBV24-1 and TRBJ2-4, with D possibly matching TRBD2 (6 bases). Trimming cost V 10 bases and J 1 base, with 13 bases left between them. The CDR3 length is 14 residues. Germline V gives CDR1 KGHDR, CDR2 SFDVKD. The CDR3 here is CATAGAEAKNIQYF. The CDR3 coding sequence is TGTGCCACAGCGGGCGCGGAGGCCAAAAACATTCAGTACTTC.

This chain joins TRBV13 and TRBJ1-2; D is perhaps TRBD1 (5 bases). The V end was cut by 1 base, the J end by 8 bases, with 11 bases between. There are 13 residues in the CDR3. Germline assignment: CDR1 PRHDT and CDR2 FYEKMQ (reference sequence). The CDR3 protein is CASSLVGREGYTF. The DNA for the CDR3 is TGTGCCAGCAGCTTAGTTGGCAGGGAAGGCTACACCTTC.

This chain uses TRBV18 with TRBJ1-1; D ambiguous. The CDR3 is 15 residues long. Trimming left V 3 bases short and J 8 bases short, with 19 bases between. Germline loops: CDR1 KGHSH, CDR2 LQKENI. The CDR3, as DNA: TGTGCCAGCTCACCCCGAGAGTTTGCGTCTCCCGAAGCTTTCTTT. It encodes CASSPREFASPEAFF.

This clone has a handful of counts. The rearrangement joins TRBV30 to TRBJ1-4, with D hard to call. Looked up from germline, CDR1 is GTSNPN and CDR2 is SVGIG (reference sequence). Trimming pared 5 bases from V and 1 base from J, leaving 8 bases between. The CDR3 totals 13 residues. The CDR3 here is CAWAGVTNEKLFF. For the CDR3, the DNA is TGTGCCTGGGCCGGAGTAACTAATGAAAAACTGTTTTTT. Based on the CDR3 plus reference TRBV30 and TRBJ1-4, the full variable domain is SQTIHQWPATLVQPVGSPLSLECTVEGTSNPNLYWYRQAAGRGLQLLFYSVGIGQISSEVPQNLSASRPQDRQFILSSKKLLLSDSGFYLCAWAGVTNEKLFFGSGTQLSVL.

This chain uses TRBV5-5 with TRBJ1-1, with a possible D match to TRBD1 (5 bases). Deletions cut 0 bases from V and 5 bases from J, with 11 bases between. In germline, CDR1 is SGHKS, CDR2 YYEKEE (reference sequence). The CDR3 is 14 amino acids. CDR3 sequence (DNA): TGTGCCAGCAGCTTGGGGGGGAGGCGAACTGAAGCTTTCTTT. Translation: CASSLGGRRTEAFF.